Listed below are T cell receptor beta chains from one sample, sequenced in a study of blood T cell repertoires in COVID-19. TCRdb keeps only in-frame clones here, not all; method: immunoSEQ multiplex PCR. This repertoire shows around 94,000 clones, more than 90% found once; its top ten account for approximately 2%. The sample was peripheral blood. The receptor source for this set is a woman in her forties or fifties with COVID-19, enrolled during active disease. Each CDR3 is given with its conserved first and last residue. The order of the fields is V gene, J gene, D gene, clone size, CDR3 DNA, CDR3 protein. D genes are given only for firm matches. Clone size appears in some rows only: once, few, many, or a class for an expanded clone.

TRBV7-8	TRBJ2-3	NA	NA	TGTGCCAGCAGCTTTTTTCTACTCCCTAGCACAGATACGCAGTATTTT	CASSFFLLPSTDTQYF
TRBV23-1	TRBJ1-6	TRBD1	NA	TGCGCCAGCCCTCAGGCCCGGGATACAGGGGGCAGAAGGTATAATTCACCCCTCCACTTT	CASPQARDTGGRRYNSPLHF
TRBV18	TRBJ2-2	NA	NA	TGTGCCAGCTCACCACTCCAAAACACCGGGGAGCTGTTTTTT	CASSPLQNTGELFF
TRBV5-4	TRBJ1-4	TRBD1	NA	TGTGCCAGCAGCTTAGCTGGACAGGGAAATGAAAAACTGTTTTTT	CASSLAGQGNEKLFF
TRBV3-1/TRBV3-2	TRBJ1-2	NA	NA	TGTGCCAGCAGCCAAGGGAGCAGAAATGGCTACACCTTC	CASSQGSRNGYTF
TRBV5-4	TRBJ1-2	TRBD1	NA	TGTGCCAGCAGCTCCCGGACAGGGGCGGGCTATGGCTACACCTTC	CASSSRTGAGYGYTF
TRBV28	TRBJ1-2	NA	NA	TGTGCCAGCACGGAACGGAGTGACTATGGCTACACCTTC	CASTERSDYGYTF
TRBV19	TRBJ1-6	TRBD1	once	TGTGCCAGTATCCGGGACAGGGATAGGGAGTCACCCCTCCACTTT	CASIRDRDRESPLHF
TRBV9	TRBJ1-2	NA	few	TGTGCCAGCAGCTCGTCGGGACACTCAAACTATGGCTACACCTTC	CASSSSGHSNYGYTF
TRBV9	TRBJ1-4	NA	NA	TGTGCCAGCAGCGTGGGAGCCCGGGAGGATGAAAAACTGTTTTTT	CASSVGAREDEKLFF
TRBV25-1	TRBJ2-7	TRBD1	NA	TGTGCCAGCAGTGAGGGGACAGGGTTCGAGCAGTACTTC	CASSEGTGFEQYF